This T cell receptor (beta chain) is from a study of CD8 T cells in Susac syndrome. Study in general: When blood was collected, patients with Susac syndrome were therapy-naive, were taking corticosteroids, or were receiving intravenous immunoglobulin alone.

This clonotype was detected only once. The germline V and J ends were trimmed by 1 base and 4 bases, with 7 bases remaining between them. This CDR3 is 14 amino acids long. Germline V gene sequence: CDR1 SEHNR, CDR2 FQNEAQ (reference sequence). An amount of RNA that ranged from about 0.45 to 1 ug was reverse transcribed with random hexamers. It was immunoSEQ multiplex PCR that amplified TCR beta CDR3 across 54 Vbeta and 13 Jbeta. MiXCR, run by TCRdb on the immunoSEQ multiplex PCR reads, gives a single entry per CDR3 protein. Of some 210,000 distinct CDR3 sequences in the sample, 85% to 95% were seen once.

The clonotype comes from a human donor with Susac syndrome. The chain links TRBV7-9 to TRBJ1-4, with D uncertain. Material: CD4+ T cells from PBMCs. The CDR3 protein is CASSLGRNNEKLFF. The CDR3 nucleotides read TGTGCCAGCAGCTTAGGGCGGAATAATGAAAAACTGTTTTTT.